Listed below are T cell receptor beta chains from one sample, sequenced in a study of T cell responses to AZD1222 COVID-19 vaccine. Produced via immunoSEQ multiplex PCR; TCRdb's table is partial and in-frame only. This sample carries 140,000 or so clones, about 90% of them seen once, and the ten largest clones take 7.5%. This specimen was peripheral blood, taken 28 days after the second dose of the MenACWY control vaccine. All receptors come from an adult who received the MenACWY meningococcal vaccine as a control. Both conserved end residues are part of each CDR3. D genes are given only for firm matches. A row's size may be missing; if present it is once, few, many or a size class.

V gene,J gene,D gene,clone size,CDR3 protein,CDR3 DNA
TRBV24-1,TRBJ2-5,.,.,CATGIVGGNQETQYF,TGTGCCACCGGCATAGTTGGTGGGAACCAAGAGACCCAGTACTTC
TRBV10-3,TRBJ1-5,.,.,CAISGTDQPQHF,TGTGCCATCAGTGGGACGGATCAGCCCCAGCATTTT
TRBV7-2,TRBJ2-7,.,.,CASSLSGRYEQYF,TGTGCCAGCAGCTTATCGGGGCGCTACGAGCAGTACTTC
TRBV3-1/TRBV3-2,TRBJ1-1,.,.,CASSQDRAGEDEAFF,TGTGCCAGCAGCCAAGATCGCGCAGGGGAGGATGAAGCTTTCTTT
TRBV24-1,TRBJ1-2,.,.,CATSDFFWSGYTF,TGTGCCACCAGTGATTTCTTCTGGTCTGGCTACACCTTC
TRBV19,TRBJ1-5,.,.,CASSWGALSNQPQHF,TGTGCCAGTAGTTGGGGAGCCCTTAGCAATCAGCCCCAGCATTTT
TRBV19,TRBJ1-2,.,once,CASSSARYGYTF,TGTGCCAGTAGTTCTGCGCGTTATGGCTACACCTTC
TRBV6-5,TRBJ2-3,TRBD1,.,CASRLTGDTDTQYF,TGTGCCAGCAGACTAACAGGGGACACAGATACGCAGTATTTT
TRBV7-2,TRBJ2-1,TRBD1,once,CASNGQGSYNEQFF,TGTGCCAGCAACGGACAGGGATCCTACAATGAGCAGTTCTTC
TRBV5-6,TRBJ2-3,TRBD2,.,CASSFQTGGGTDTQYF,TGTGCCAGCAGCTTCCAAACGGGAGGGGGGACAGATACGCAGTATTTT
TRBV18,TRBJ1-1,TRBD1,.,CASSPAPTGMNTEAFF,TGTGCCAGCTCACCAGCTCCGACAGGGATGAACACTGAAGCTTTCTTT
TRBV13,TRBJ1-6,.,.,CASSFRVSPLHF,TGTGCCAGCAGCTTTCGTGTGTCACCCCTCCACTTT
TRBV29-1,TRBJ1-1,.,.,CSVALGMGMNTEAFF,TGCAGCGTTGCTTTGGGGATGGGGATGAACACTGAAGCTTTCTTT
TRBV2,TRBJ2-5,.,.,CASRRETQYF,TGTGCCAGCAGGCGGGAGACCCAGTACTTC
TRBV28,TRBJ2-1,.,.,CASSARQDSYNEQFF,TGTGCCAGCAGTGCCCGACAGGACTCCTACAATGAGCAGTTCTTC
TRBV7-9,TRBJ1-1,TRBD1,.,CASSLSNRGNTEAFF,TGTGCCAGCAGCTTATCAAACAGGGGGAACACTGAAGCTTTCTTT
TRBV18,TRBJ1-1,TRBD1,once,CASSPLGQYGAEAFF,TGTGCCAGCTCACCACTGGGACAGTACGGAGCTGAAGCTTTCTTT
TRBV9,TRBJ1-1,TRBD1,.,CASSPTGTGGTEAFF,TGTGCCAGCAGCCCCACCGGGACAGGGGGCACTGAAGCTTTCTTT
TRBV7-6,TRBJ1-5,TRBD1,.,CASSILQGRNQPQHF,TGTGCCAGCAGCATACTACAGGGGCGGAATCAGCCCCAGCATTTT
TRBV3-1/TRBV3-2,TRBJ1-1,TRBD1,.,CASSQDRSRDRGWRPMNTEAFF,TGTGCCAGCAGCCAAGACCGGTCCCGGGACAGGGGATGGAGGCCTATGAACACTGAAGCTTTCTTT
TRBV23-1,TRBJ1-4,TRBD1,.,CASSLDRGQGEKLFF,TGCGCCAGCAGTCTTGACAGGGGGCAGGGAGAAAAACTGTTTTTT
TRBV7-2,TRBJ2-2,TRBD1,.,CASSSTGDGTGELFF,TGTGCCAGCAGCTCTACAGGGGATGGCACCGGGGAGCTGTTTTTT
TRBV6-4,TRBJ1-5,.,once,CAKAGVRGPSNQPQHF,TGTGCCAAGGCGGGTGTCCGGGGGCCGAGCAATCAGCCCCAGCATTTT
TRBV15,TRBJ1-3,.,.,CATSGQTSGNTIYF,TGTGCCACCAGCGGACAGACATCTGGAAACACCATATATTTT
TRBV2,TRBJ2-1,TRBD2,.,CASSPGTSGYNEQFF,TGTGCCAGCAGTCCTGGGACTAGCGGTTACAATGAGCAGTTCTTC
TRBV7-2,TRBJ1-1,.,.,CASSRDGTAEAFF,TGTGCCAGCAGCCGGGACGGAACCGCTGAAGCTTTCTTT
TRBV6-5,TRBJ2-1,TRBD2,.,CASTPASGAYNEQFF,TGTGCCAGCACCCCGGCTAGCGGGGCCTACAATGAGCAGTTCTTC
TRBV7-3,TRBJ2-3,TRBD2,.,CASSLAGGGADTQYF,TGTGCCAGCAGCTTAGCGGGAGGGGGGGCCGATACGCAGTATTTT
TRBV7-2,TRBJ1-1,.,.,CASSFQGFTEAFF,TGTGCCAGCAGCTTTCAGGGGTTTACTGAAGCTTTCTTT
TRBV9,TRBJ1-1,.,.,CASSVSFLGGTEAFF,TGTGCCAGCAGCGTTAGTTTCTTGGGGGGCACTGAAGCTTTCTTT
TRBV6-4,TRBJ2-7,.,.,CASSGISYEQYF,TGTGCCAGCAGTGGCATTTCCTACGAGCAGTACTTC
TRBV28,TRBJ2-1,.,.,CASCGLGGSYNEQFF,TGTGCCAGCTGCGGTTTGGGGGGCTCCTACAATGAGCAGTTCTTC
TRBV7-9,TRBJ2-2,.,.,CASSRPRGGPGTGELFF,TGTGCCAGCAGCCGACCAAGAGGCGGGCCTGGAACCGGGGAGCTGTTTTTT
TRBV6-2/TRBV6-3,TRBJ2-7,TRBD2,.,CASSYDTSGAYEQYF,TGTGCCAGCAGTTACGATACTAGCGGAGCCTACGAGCAGTACTTC
TRBV10-3,TRBJ2-7,TRBD2,.,CAIRETSGGHYEQYF,TGTGCCATCAGGGAGACTAGCGGGGGTCACTACGAGCAGTACTTC
TRBV7-6,TRBJ1-1,.,.,CASSLALAGPNTEAFF,TGTGCCAGCAGCTTAGCCCTGGCAGGTCCGAACACTGAAGCTTTCTTT
TRBV5-1,TRBJ2-3,.,.,CASSLSGLGGTDTQYF,TGCGCCAGCAGCTTGTCGGGGCTAGGTGGCACAGATACGCAGTATTTT
TRBV28,TRBJ2-7,.,.,CASSLDPGSFEQYF,TGTGCCAGCAGTTTAGATCCCGGATCGTTCGAGCAGTACTTC
TRBV6-5,TRBJ1-1,.,.,CASTVGQANTEAFF,TGTGCCAGCACGGTGGGTCAGGCGAACACTGAAGCTTTCTTT
TRBV19,TRBJ2-2,.,.,CASSWNRRNTGELFF,TGTGCCAGTAGTTGGAACAGGAGGAACACCGGGGAGCTGTTTTTT
TRBV12-3/TRBV12-4,TRBJ1-2,.,.,CASSFQSHGYTF,TGTGCCAGCAGTTTCCAGTCCCATGGCTACACCTTC
TRBV6-5,TRBJ2-3,.,.,CASSYSRGDTQYF,TGTGCCAGCAGTTACTCCAGGGGTGATACGCAGTATTTT